This entry lists 21 T cell receptor beta chains sequenced from one sample in a study of T cell repertoires in cytomegalovirus infection. TCRdb re-called the reads through MiXCR, storing one row per CDR3 protein. The profile shows 130,000 or so distinct CDR3 sequences, about 6.1% of them singletons. Sequencing was performed on PBMCs. These receptors were taken from a human donor in good health (CMV status not recorded). Some clones in this sample may be carry-over from other donors' samples.

The chain is built from TRBV12-3 or TRBV12-4 and TRBJ2-3; D remains ambiguous. Trimming took 0 bases from V and 1 from J, leaving 5 bases between them. The CDR3 runs to 14 residues. CDR3 residues: CASSLAPGTDTQYF. In DNA form, the CDR3 reads TGTGCCAGCAGTTTAGCCCCTGGCACAGATACGCAGTATTTT.

This clonotype was found many times. V is TRBV7-2 and J is TRBJ2-5; a weak D match, TRBD1 (6 bases). Trimming took off 5 bases at V and 2 bases at J, with 12 bases between the two ends. CDR1 SGHTA and CDR2 FQGNSA come from the germline V gene. This CDR3 spans 14 amino acids. The CDR3, as DNA: TGTGCCAGCAGCATTAGGGGGTTTCAAGAGACCCAGTACTTC. Translation gives CASSIRGFQETQYF.

This clonotype came up many times. The rearrangement uses TRBV6-4 and TRBJ2-1, with TRBD2 matching 9 bases. CDR1 and CDR2 from the germline V gene are MRHNA and SNTAGT. This CDR3 spans 15 amino acids. V gave up 0 bases and J gave up 7 bases; unmatched junction bases: 4. CDR3 coding DNA: TGTGCCAGCAGTGACTCTAGCGGGGGTGTTAATGAGCAGTTCTTC. Translating gives CASSDSSGGVNEQFF.

This clonotype was seen ten or more times. The V call is TRBV7-2, the J call TRBJ1-1, with 7 bases matching TRBD1. Per the germline V gene, CDR1 is SGHTA and CDR2 is FQGNSA. The CDR3 length is 15 residues. V shed 1 base and J 4 bases; nucleotides not matched to a gene: 6. This chain's CDR3 is CASSLGGGAGTEAFF. The CDR3 DNA reads TGTGCCAGCAGCTTAGGAGGGGGCGCGGGCACTGAAGCTTTCTTT.

This clonotype was seen ten or more times. The rearrangement links TRBV11-1 to TRBJ2-3; D is unclear. This CDR3 region has 15 residues. Germline CDR1 is SGHAT and CDR2 is FQDESV (reference sequence). V was clipped by 3 bases and J by 1 base, with 11 bases between them. The CDR3 nucleotides are TGTGCCAGCAGCTTGGGCCGATGGGGCACAGATACGCAGTATTTT. Protein: CASSLGRWGTDTQYF.

This clonotype was detected ten times or more. This chain joins TRBV15 and TRBJ1-2, with D uncertain. Germline V gene data show CDR1 as LNHNV and CDR2 as YYDKDF (reference sequence). The V end lost 6 bases, the J end lost 0 bases, and 5 bases lay between the germline ends. The CDR3 covers 12 residues. The CDR3 DNA follows: TGTGCCACCAGTCCTGCTAACTATGGCTACACCTTC. The encoded protein is CATSPANYGYTF.

The sample holds many counts of this clonotype. This chain joins TRBV6-1 and TRBJ1-5; D remains ambiguous. Per the germline V gene, CDR1 is MNHNS and CDR2 is SASEGT. The germline V and J ends were trimmed by 0 bases and 0 bases, with 6 bases remaining between them. This CDR3 spans 15 amino acids. The CDR3 DNA reads as TGTGCCAGCAGTGAAGCGCTCTATAGCAATCAGCCCCAGCATTTT. Its translation: CASSEALYSNQPQHF.

This clonotype was seen repeatedly, ten times or more. This chain uses TRBV6-2 or TRBV6-3 with TRBJ1-1; 8 bases line up with TRBD1. J lost 3 bases, V lost 2 bases, and 14 bases had no gene match. From germline, CDR1 is MNHEY and CDR2 SVGEGT. The CDR3 extends over 18 amino acids. The chain's CDR3 is CASSYRAGQDEWDTEAFF. In DNA form, the CDR3 reads TGTGCCAGCAGTTACCGGGCGGGACAGGACGAATGGGACACTGAAGCTTTCTTT.

This clonotype was picked up a small number of times. This chain connects TRBV11-2 to TRBJ2-2, with D possibly TRBD1 on 5 matching bases. The CDR3 consists of 14 residues. Germline V gene lookup returns CDR1 SGHAT and CDR2 FQNNGV. Deletions cut 3 bases from V and 1 base from J, with 6 bases between. CDR3 amino acids: CASSFTGNTGELFF. The CDR3 nucleotides are TGTGCCAGCAGCTTTACAGGGAACACCGGGGAGCTGTTTTTT.

This clonotype appeared a few times. This sequence joins TRBV4-1 and TRBJ2-2; D is undetermined. Trimming shortened V by 3 bases and J by 4 bases, and 9 bases separated the two germline ends. CDR3 size: 14 residues. Germline CDR1 MGHRA, CDR2 YSYEKL. The CDR3 loop is CASSQTPFTGELFF. CDR3 in DNA: TGCGCCAGCAGCCAGACCCCATTCACCGGGGAGCTGTTTTTT.

In regard to this clonotype: This CDR3 fails to terminate in the conserved phenylalanine or tryptophan, so it likely reflects a read error. The chain uses TRBV28 and TRBJ2-5; D unclear. Trimming removed 5 bases from V and 3 bases from J, with 4 bases in between. The CDR3 length is 11 residues. Germline loops: CDR1 MDHEN, CDR2 SYDVKM. The CDR3 spells CASSVKETQYS. In DNA, the CDR3 is TGTGCCAGCAGTGTTAAAGAGACCCAGTACTCC.

This clonotype was detected many times. This chain joins TRBV7-2 and TRBJ1-2; no clear D. CDR3 size: 13 residues. Germline CDR1 is SGHTA and CDR2 is FQGNSA. Trimming removed 1 base from V and 0 bases from J, with 3 bases in between. The CDR3 bases are TGTGCCAGCAGCTTAGGAGCTAACTATGGCTACACCTTC. It is translated as CASSLGANYGYTF. Full variable domain (missing parts from reference TRBV7-2 and TRBJ1-2): GAGVSQSPSNKVTEKGKDVELRCDPISGHTALYWYRQSLGQGLEFLIYFQGNSAPDKSGLPSDRFSAERTGGSVSTLTIQRTQQEDSAVYLCASSLGANYGYTFGSGTRLTVV.

This clonotype was observed many times. The chain employs TRBV7-3 and TRBJ1-1; 7 positions match TRBD1. Germline V gene lookup returns CDR1 SGHTA and CDR2 FQGTGA. The CDR3 contains 18 residues. The V segment lost 0 bases and the J segment 1 base; nucleotides outside the gene matches: 11. The CDR3 bases are TGTGCCAGCAGCTTAACGGGGGGAACAGGGGCTGGGAACACTGAAGCTTTCTTT. Protein product: CASSLTGGTGAGNTEAFF.

This clonotype was detected only a few times. J is TRBJ2-7 and V is TRBV6-2 or TRBV6-3; unclear D gene. Germline V gives CDR1 MNHEY, CDR2 SVGEGT. With 2 bases removed from V and 6 bases from J, the gap between germline ends came to 8 bases. The CDR3 covers 12 residues. Here the CDR3 reads CASSYPPPEQYF. In nucleotides, the CDR3 is TGTGCCAGCAGTTACCCCCCCCCCGAGCAGTACTTC.

This clonotype was found many times. This sequence joins TRBV12-3 or TRBV12-4 and TRBJ1-1; a possible D gene is TRBD1 (6 bases). The CDR3 length is 14 residues. V lost 3 bases, J lost 1 base, and 9 bases lay in between. The CDR3 sequence is CASSLRGGNTEAFF. CDR3 DNA: TGTGCCAGCAGTTTGAGGGGGGGGAACACTGAAGCTTTCTTT.

This clonotype was seen many times. This sequence joins TRBV7-2 and TRBJ2-1; D is uncertain. V was trimmed by 5 bases and J by 5 bases, leaving 10 bases between them. Germline V gene sequence: CDR1 SGHTA, CDR2 FQGNSA. The CDR3 length is 13 residues. CDR3: CASSPSPHNEQFF. DNA of the CDR3: TGTGCCAGCAGCCCCAGTCCTCACAATGAGCAGTTCTTC.

This clonotype has at least ten counts. The rearrangement uses TRBV7-2 and TRBJ2-2; TRBD1 might be the D (7 bases). Germline V gene sequence: CDR1 SGHTA, CDR2 FQGNSA. This CDR3 contains 15 residues. Trimming removed 2 bases from V and 6 bases from J, with 13 bases in between. The CDR3 DNA reads TGTGCCAGCAGCTTACGGGGGACAGTCCCCGGGGAGCTGTTTTTT. It codes for CASSLRGTVPGELFF.

Only a few counts were recorded for this clonotype. The gene calls are TRBV20-1 and TRBJ2-5; D is perhaps TRBD1 (6 bases). The CDR3 is made up of 13 amino acids. Trimming took off 6 bases at V and 4 bases at J, with 15 bases between the two ends. CDR1 and CDR2 (germline): DFQATT, SNEGSKA (reference sequence). CDR3 loop: CSALIQGRETQYF. CDR3 nucleotide sequence: TGCAGTGCCCTCATCCAGGGGAGAGAGACCCAGTACTTC.

The sample holds many counts of this clonotype. The V and J genes are TRBV7-9 and TRBJ1-2; D unclear. Germline CDR1 is SEHNR and CDR2 is FQNEAQ (reference sequence). V was pared by 8 bases and J by 3 bases, with 7 bases between. The CDR3 loop spans 11 amino acids. The CDR3 DNA reads as TGTGCCAGCGGCCCCGACTATGGCTACACCTTC. Its protein is CASGPDYGYTF.

The chain carries TRBV7-9 and TRBJ2-1; D gene uncertain. Germline CDR1 and CDR2: SEHNR and FQNEAQ (reference sequence). The V gene lost 5 bases and the J gene lost 0 bases, with 11 bases spanning the gap. The CDR3 spans 15 residues. The CDR3 protein is CASSAGPSSYNEQFF. The CDR3 region has the DNA TGTGCCAGCAGCGCAGGACCAAGCTCCTACAATGAGCAGTTCTTC.

This clonotype was detected a few times. The chain links TRBV5-4 to TRBJ2-3; TRBD2 matches at 10 bases. Unmatched junction bases numbered 6, after V lost 4 bases and J lost 4 bases. Germline V gene sequence: CDR1 SGHNT, CDR2 YYREEE (reference sequence). CDR3 length equals 15 residues. The CDR3 loop is CASSTGTSDPDTQYF. As DNA, the CDR3 is TGTGCCAGCAGCACCGGGACTAGCGACCCAGATACGCAGTATTTT.